This T cell receptor beta chain stems from a study of CD4 T cells in relation to SARS-CoV-2 and coronaviruses (dated by TCRdb to the early 2020s). Background on the whole study: In the ViraFEST assay, PBMCs were cultured with antigen for about eleven days, after which TCR beta CDR3s were sequenced to identify antigen-specific clonal expansions. An HIV-1 Nef peptide pool or a culture without peptide was used as the negative reference condition. Shared crossreactive spike epitopes were mapped to their HLA restriction using patient-derived lymphoblastoid cell lines. Memory CD4+ T cell crossreactivity between SARS-CoV-2 and common cold coronavirus spike proteins was assessed at the TCR clonotype level in the study. The Adaptive Biotechnologies TCR-sequencing kit was used for samples from a few pre-COVID donors and for the naive versus memory experiments, whereas the other data were Illumina-based. A different, Illumina-based TCR-beta assay was used to sequence expansion assays from other donors in the study. Summary of the overall study and its limitations: The study was limited by small numbers of patients and tested TCRs. In roughly 70% of donors, memory CD4+ clonotypes turned up that crossrecognized SARS-CoV-2 and at least one common cold coronavirus spike. Crossreactive clones showed significantly weaker SARS-CoV-2-driven expansion than monoreactive clones, consistent with antigenic imprinting. Pre-pandemic and post-infection samples were not both contributed by any donor, so tracing of the source of pre-existing responses was limited. Crossreactivity analysis was centred on spike protein, so crossreactivity against other viral proteins was not assessed.

Receptors were amplified or captured by the immunoSEQ multiplex PCR assay. The paper's data handling went like this. During preprocessing, nonproductive sequences were removed, as were CDR3s that did not start with C, did not end with F or W, or were shorter than 7 amino acids. The MANAFEST web app identified antigen-specific clonotypes based on expansion compared with the reference and other culture wells. A clone counted as positive if significantly expanded in 2 of 3 replicate wells versus the reference culture at FDR below 0.05. For a clone to be considered positive, significant expansion relative to all other tandem wells and an odds ratio above 5 were also required. After three terminal residues were trimmed from each end, CDR3 homology was quantified as pairwise Levenshtein distance using the stringdist R package. In its TCRdb copy, this immuneACCESS table keeps in-frame sequences only and misses some clones. Where compared with another copy, unresolved V genes explain less than half of these, and the others have no known cause. V, J and clone size derive from that table, while D and trimming were established from the DNA sequence. The sample table shows approximately 20,000 clones, and 65% to 80% are seen once. Of the sample, 16% is held by the ten largest clones.

This clone was seen only once. The antigen it recognizes is unknown. Base qualities are not recorded, but no much larger clone differs from it by a single base. CD4+ T cells from unexposed donors were collected before the COVID-19 pandemic (2011-2018). After around ten days of culture, CD4+ T cells were isolated with the EasySep CD4+ T cell isolation kit. Unexposed donor CD4+ T cells were tested for reactivity to SARS-CoV-2 S and N and four common cold coronavirus spike pools, as cell number allowed. Two million PBMCs per well were cultured in IMDM with around 4.8% human AB serum and 8.5 to 10 IU/ml IL-2. Half of the culture medium was replaced with fresh IL-2-containing medium on days 3 and 7. In general, triplicate replicate wells were used for every peptide culture condition. The leukapheresis product for the unexposed donors was obtained through commercial purchase. Ficoll-Paque PLUS gradient centrifugation was used to isolate PBMCs from either whole blood or leukapheresis product. PBMCs were either cryopreserved at -140 degrees C or used fresh in the expansion assay. The QIAamp Micro DNA Kit was used to extract genomic DNA from the CD4+ T cells.

Trimming costs V 0 bases and J 5 bases, and their ends lie 19 bases apart. Inclusive of the bounding cysteine and phenylalanine, the CDR3 is 17 residues long. The entry retains the CDR3 DNA only, 51 bases that are in frame from base 1. CDR1 ENHRY and CDR2 SYGVKD were looked up in the germline V gene. The sequence derives from a human donor in good health. The sample was CD4+ T cells from PBMCs, cultured in vitro. The chain uses TRBV10-3 and TRBJ2-5, and TRBD2 may be the D gene, going by 7 matching bases. The CDR3 region has the sequence CAISESITGGLGETQYF. The DNA sequence is given as TGTGCCATCAGTGAGTCGATAACCGGGGGGCTAGGTGAGACCCAGTACTTC.